This T cell receptor beta chain was sequenced during a study of OX40 agonist ivuxolimab in advanced cancers. Study at large: Mean age approximately 66 years, range roughly 23 to 79; just over 80% male. Study conclusions and caveats: Averaged across samples, CD8+ T cells carried more expanded clones than CD4+ did.

Trimming cost V 10 bases and J 5 bases, with 14 bases left between them. CDR1 is MNHNS, CDR2 SASEGT, per germline. CDR3 length equals 12 residues. Details on this clone: Antigen specificity is unknown.

Using immunoSEQ multiplex PCR, the repertoire was profiled, and TCRdb retains in-frame clones only, with some absent. The table shows about 59,000 clones, with around 84% occurring only once. The sequencing here drew on CD4+ or CD8+ T cells sorted from blood, taken in a trial of the OX40 agonist ivuxolimab. This chain connects TRBV6-1 to TRBJ1-1, with no clear D. The source is an adult with an advanced solid tumor such as melanoma, head and neck, liver or kidney cancer. The CDR3 region is CATSWPSTEAFF. In DNA form, the CDR3 reads TGTGCCACCTCATGGCCCTCGACTGAAGCTTTCTTT.